This T cell receptor (beta chain) was sequenced in a study of T-cell memory formation after mild COVID-19. Germline V lookup: CDR1 SGHTA, CDR2 FQGNSA. The V gene lost 2 bases and the J gene lost 0 bases, with 12 bases spanning the gap. This CDR3 comprises 16 residues. MiXCR was run by TCRdb on the 5' RACE reads, yielding one entry per CDR3 protein. The table has about 110,000 distinct CDR3 sequences, around an eighth seen once; the top ten hold around 25%. The chain recombines TRBV7-2 with TRBJ2-3, with no clear D. The sequencing input was PBMCs or a T cell subset sorted from them (not recorded which). The receptor was isolated from an adult woman who had mild COVID-19 (a few samples of this study predate the infection). Cell type and time point are not known. CDR3 in amino acids: CASSLRSRSSTDTQYF. CDR3 nucleotides: TGTGCCAGCAGCTTACGAAGCCGATCAAGCACAGATACGCAGTATTTT.